Presented here are 16 T cell receptor beta chains from one specimen sequenced in a study of early T cells in non-severe SARS-CoV-2 infection. TCRdb passed the 5' RACE reads through MiXCR, listing each CDR3 protein once. This sample has around 45,000 distinct CDR3 sequences, with 6% to 8.5% found just once. Sequencing used whole blood. These receptors came from an adult who was a healthcare worker with PCR-confirmed SARS-CoV-2 infection or an uninfected control (not recorded which).

This chain links TRBV2 with TRBJ2-1, with D unresolved. The CDR3 has 14 residues. The V and J ends lost 6 bases and 3 bases respectively, with 12 bases between them. Germline V lookup: CDR1 SNHLY, CDR2 FYNNEI. In DNA form, the CDR3 reads TGTGCCAGCAGCGGAGAACTCCTCTACAATGAGCAGTTCTTC. Protein product: CASSGELLYNEQFF.

In this sample, this clonotype turned up a few times. The chain links TRBV4-2 to TRBJ2-7; D unclear. V lost 3 bases to trimming and J lost 7 bases, with 7 bases between them. Germline V gives CDR1 LGHNA, CDR2 YNFKEQ. The CDR3 length is 11 residues. CDR3 residues: CASSQGPEQYF. The CDR3 DNA follows: TGTGCCAGCAGCCAGGGCCCGGAGCAGTACTTC.

There are a few counts of this clonotype. The gene calls are TRBV29-1 and TRBJ2-3, with D perhaps matching TRBD1 (6 bases). V dropped 6 bases and J dropped 1 base, with 20 bases sitting between them. The CDR3 is 16 amino acids. CDR1 is SQVTM and CDR2 is ANQGSEA in the germline V gene. Here the CDR3 reads CSVSSPTGSGTDTQYF. Here the CDR3 DNA reads TGCAGCGTCTCTAGCCCTACAGGGTCAGGCACAGATACGCAGTATTTT.

This clonotype was observed at least ten times. The chain carries TRBV28 and TRBJ2-3; D is possibly TRBD2 (6 bases). V was clipped by 8 bases and J by 1 base, with 10 bases between them. This CDR3 has 13 amino acids. Germline CDR1 reads MDHEN; CDR2 reads SYDVKM. The CDR3 sequence: CASRGGGTDTQYF. Written as DNA, the CDR3 is TGTGCCAGCCGGGGCGGGGGCACAGATACGCAGTATTTT.

This clonotype has only a few counts. The J gene is TRBJ2-3, the V gene TRBV9; D uncertain. CDR1 and CDR2 (germline): SGDLS, YYNGEE. This CDR3 comprises 14 residues. Trimming took off 0 bases at V and 6 bases at J, with 11 bases between the two ends. The CDR3 nucleotides read TGTGCCAGCAGCGTAGAGCTACCCCTTGATACGCAGTATTTT. As protein: CASSVELPLDTQYF.

This clonotype appeared once. The rearrangement joins TRBV4-3 to TRBJ2-1; 7 nucleotides align to TRBD1. CDR1 and CDR2 from the germline V gene are LGHNA and YSLEER. The CDR3 length is 15 residues. J lost 2 bases, V lost 4 bases, and 5 bases had no gene match. In nucleotides, the CDR3 is TGCGCCAGCAGCCGGACAGGCGAACCCTACAATGAGCAGTTCTTC. Amino acid sequence: CASSRTGEPYNEQFF.

As concerns this clonotype: One base away lies a much larger clone, so this may be a sequencing read error. The chain recombines TRBV5-4 with TRBJ1-6; D might be TRBD1 (5 bases). This CDR3 is built from 14 residues. Between the trimmed V and J ends, which lost 4 bases and 13 bases, there was a span of 18 bases. From germline, CDR1 is SGHNT and CDR2 YYREEE (reference sequence). The CDR3 region is CASSPRDGGEPLHF. In DNA form, the CDR3 reads TGTGCCAGCAGCCCCCGGGACGGGGGTGAGCCCCTCCACTTT.

This clonotype turned up a few times. This chain uses TRBV28 with TRBJ1-2; D is unresolved. CDR3 size: 13 residues. Germline-derived CDR1 and CDR2 are MDHEN and SYDVKM. Trimming removed 0 bases from V and 5 bases from J, with 7 bases in between. The CDR3 spells CASSLWSGYGYTF. Here the CDR3 DNA reads TGTGCCAGCAGTTTATGGAGTGGATATGGCTACACCTTC.

This clonotype has ten or more counts. This chain connects TRBV4-3 to TRBJ1-2; D not resolved. Germline V gene lookup returns CDR1 LGHNA and CDR2 YSLEER. Trimming pared 0 bases from V and 6 bases from J, leaving 11 bases between. This CDR3 has 14 residues. In nucleotides, the CDR3 is TGCGCCAGCAGCCAAGATCGGTACCCCAATGGCTACACCTTC. Its translation: CASSQDRYPNGYTF.

There are a few counts of this clonotype. DNA for the CDR3: TGTGCCAGCAGCTCTAGGGACAGGGTTCCTGAAGCTTTCTTT. It yields the protein CASSSRDRVPEAFF. V and J are TRBV5-6 and TRBJ1-1; 9 bases are a match to TRBD1. CDR3 length: 14 amino acids. V lost 3 bases to trimming and J lost 6 bases; unmatched junction nucleotides: 6. The germline V gene encodes CDR1 SGHDT and CDR2 YYEEEE. Full variable domain (remainder filled in from reference TRBV5-6 and TRBJ1-1): DAGVTQSPTHLIKTRGQQVTLRCSPKSGHDTVSWYQQALGQGPQFIFQYYEEEERQRGNFPDRFSGHQFPNYSSELNVNALLLGDSALYLCASSSRDRVPEAFFGQGTRLTVV.

This clonotype was seen ten or more times. The gene calls are TRBV7-6 and TRBJ2-2; 7 bases fit TRBD2. Losses at the gene ends were 3 bases for V and 0 bases for J; bases not matched to a gene: 4. Germline CDR1 reads SGHVS; CDR2 reads FNYEAQ. The CDR3 loop spans 16 amino acids. This CDR3 is CASSLSGETNTGELFF. As DNA, the CDR3 is TGTGCCAGCAGCTTGAGCGGGGAGACGAACACCGGGGAGCTGTTTTTT. Together with reference TRBV7-6 and TRBJ2-2, the CDR3 gives the full variable domain: GAGVSQSPRYKVTKRGQDVALRCDPISGHVSLYWYRQALGQGPEFLTYFNYEAQQDKSGLPNDRFSAERPEGSISTLTIQRTEQRDSAMYRCASSLSGETNTGELFFGEGSRLTVL.

The chain is built from TRBV7-2 and TRBJ1-2; 9 nucleotides line up with TRBD1. The germline gives CDR1 SGHTA, CDR2 FQGNSA. Unmatched junction bases numbered 5, after V lost 5 bases and J lost 7 bases. The CDR3 length is 13 residues. The CDR3 protein is CASSPDRGGGYTF. The CDR3 DNA reads TGTGCCAGCAGCCCGGACAGGGGCGGTGGCTACACCTTC.

V and J are TRBV6-5 and TRBJ2-5; 13 positions match TRBD2. CDR1 is MNHEY and CDR2 is SVGAGI in the germline V gene. The CDR3 sequence is 16 residues long. Trimming took 4 bases from V and 0 from J; bases not matched to a gene: 2. The CDR3 DNA sequence: TGTGCCAGCAGTTTGACTAGCGGGGGGTACCAAGAGACCCAGTACTTC. As protein: CASSLTSGGYQETQYF.

Many counts were recorded for this clonotype. The chain joins TRBV9 to TRBJ2-7, with 15 bases identical to TRBD2. V lost 3 bases to trimming and J lost 3 bases; unmatched junction nucleotides: 4. The germline V gene encodes CDR1 SGDLS and CDR2 YYNGEE. The CDR3 loop spans 16 amino acids. CDR3 sequence reads: CASSAGTSGGFYEQYF. The CDR3 DNA reads TGTGCCAGCAGCGCCGGGACTAGCGGGGGGTTCTACGAGCAGTACTTC.

Note on this clonotype: It is unclear where the CDR3 begins or ends on the DNA, so no DNA is shown, and the CDR3 is as TCRdb lists it. The genes are TRBV27 and TRBJ1-1; TRBD1 is taken as the D call from the table, unchecked against the DNA. The length of the CDR3 is 15 amino acids, counting both ends. CDR1 and CDR2 (germline): MNHEY, SMNVEV (reference sequence). CDR3 residues: CASSSSGQGAAEAFF.

J is TRBJ1-2 and V is TRBV28; the D is unclear. V lost 7 bases and J 4 bases, leaving 16 bases between the germline ends. The CDR3 is 14 residues long. Germline-derived CDR1 and CDR2 are MDHEN and SYDVKM. CDR3 in DNA: TGTGCCAGCACCGCCCCCGGCAGCCGCTATGGCTACACCTTC. Amino acid sequence: CASTAPGSRYGYTF.